The present T cell receptor (beta chain) was sequenced within a study of Ad26.COV2.S vaccination and SARS-CoV-2 variants. The sample's treatment: roughly 18 received Ad26.COV2.S at low or high dose, single or two shots; about 5 received placebo; per-sample allocation not given. Sampling was done on day 63 after the first vaccine or placebo injection. On this clone itself: Antigen unknown.

CDR3 length: 16 amino acids. Trimming shortened V by 4 bases and J by 3 bases, and 17 bases separated the two germline ends. Per germline, CDR1 SGHRS and CDR2 YFSETQ. This table comes from immunoSEQ multiplex PCR, and its TCRdb copy is limited to in-frame clones, with some not included. Among approximately 460,000 clones, about 88% were seen once, and the ten largest hold about 1.7%. Whole-study findings and limits: Placebo recipients had lower spike-specific TCR breadth than vaccine recipients.

V and J are TRBV5-1 and TRBJ1-3; unclear D gene. The sequencing here drew on peripheral blood, taken in a trial of Ad26.COV2.S vaccine versus placebo. The TCR comes from a person aged 18-60 years who received the Ad26.COV2.S COVID-19 vaccine or a placebo. The CDR3, as DNA: TGCGCCAGCAGCCCCAACTCGGACGGACTTGGAAACACCATATATTTT. Translation gives CASSPNSDGLGNTIYF.